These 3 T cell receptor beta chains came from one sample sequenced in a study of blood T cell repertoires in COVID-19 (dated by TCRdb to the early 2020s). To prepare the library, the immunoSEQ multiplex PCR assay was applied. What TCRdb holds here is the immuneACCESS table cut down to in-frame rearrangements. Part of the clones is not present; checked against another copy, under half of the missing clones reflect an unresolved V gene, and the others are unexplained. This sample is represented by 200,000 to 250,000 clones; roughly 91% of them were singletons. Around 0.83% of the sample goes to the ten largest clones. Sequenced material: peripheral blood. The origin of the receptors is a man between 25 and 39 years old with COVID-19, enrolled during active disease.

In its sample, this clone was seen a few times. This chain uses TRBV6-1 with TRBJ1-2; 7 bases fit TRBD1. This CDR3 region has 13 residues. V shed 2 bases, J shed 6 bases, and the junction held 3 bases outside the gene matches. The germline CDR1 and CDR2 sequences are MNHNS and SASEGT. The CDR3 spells CASSEIGGHGYTF. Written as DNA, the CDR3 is TGTGCCAGCAGTGAAATAGGGGGCCATGGCTACACCTTC.

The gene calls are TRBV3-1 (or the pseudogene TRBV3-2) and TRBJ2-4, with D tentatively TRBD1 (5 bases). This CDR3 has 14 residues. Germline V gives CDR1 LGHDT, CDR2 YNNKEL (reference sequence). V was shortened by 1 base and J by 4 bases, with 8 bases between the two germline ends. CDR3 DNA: TGTGCCAGCAGCCAAGCCGACAGTAAAAACATTCAGTACTTC. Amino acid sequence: CASSQADSKNIQYF.

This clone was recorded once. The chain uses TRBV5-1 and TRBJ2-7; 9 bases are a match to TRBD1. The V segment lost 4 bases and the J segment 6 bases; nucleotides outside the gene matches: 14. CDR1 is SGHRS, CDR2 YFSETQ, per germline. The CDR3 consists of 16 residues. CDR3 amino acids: CASSRQTGTGTSEQYF. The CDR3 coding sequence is TGCGCCAGCAGCCGCCAGACCGGGACAGGGACCTCCGAGCAGTACTTC.